One and the same sample provided the 30 T cell receptor beta chains below, sequenced in a study of blood T cell repertoires in COVID-19. Profiled with immunoSEQ multiplex PCR; TCRdb holds only in-frame clones, not every one. The sample has some 390,000 clones; around 89% are singletons. Sequencing was carried out using peripheral blood. The receptors were sampled from a woman aged 40 to 55 with COVID-19, enrolled during active disease.

The chain has TRBV2 and TRBJ1-3; 7 bases agree with TRBD1. V shed 6 bases and J 2 bases; nucleotides not matched to a gene: 4. The CDR3 runs to 14 residues. Looked up from germline, CDR1 is SNHLY and CDR2 is FYNNEI. The CDR3 sequence: CASRPDRAGNTIYF. The DNA for the CDR3 is TGTGCCAGCAGACCCGACAGGGCTGGAAACACCATATATTTT.

This clone was observed a handful of times. The germline gene is not matched at one end of the junction; a read error may be the cause. This chain links TRBV6-1 with TRBJ2-7; 9 bases agree with TRBD1. The CDR3 runs to 15 residues. Germline CDR1 is MNHNS and CDR2 is SASEGT. CDR3 sequence: CASSEGGQGYYEQYF. As DNA, the CDR3 is TGTGCCAGCAGCGAAGGGGGACAGGGTTACTACGAGCAGTACTTC.

The rearrangement uses TRBV6-1 and TRBJ2-1; TRBD1 matches 10 bases. Germline V gene data show CDR1 as MNHNS and CDR2 as SASEGT. After removal of 7 bases from V and 9 bases from J, the junction contained 12 bases not matched to a gene. The CDR3 totals 15 residues. This CDR3 is CASTYLGQGLSEQFF. The CDR3, as DNA: TGTGCCAGCACCTACTTGGGACAGGGGCTTTCTGAGCAGTTCTTC.

The rearrangement joins TRBV27 to TRBJ1-6; 8 bases match TRBD1. CDR1 and CDR2 from the germline V gene are MNHEY and SMNVEV (reference sequence). CDR3 length: 13 amino acids. The V segment lost 9 bases and the J segment 5 bases; nucleotides outside the gene matches: 3. CDR3 protein: CASTGQDNSPLHF. CDR3 sequence (DNA): TGTGCCAGTACGGGACAGGATAATTCACCCCTCCACTTT.

The chain couples TRBV5-1 to TRBJ2-3; D is perhaps TRBD1 (6 bases). CDR3 length: 13 residues. From germline, CDR1 is SGHRS and CDR2 YFSETQ. The germline V and J ends were trimmed by 5 bases and 4 bases, with 11 bases remaining between them. The CDR3 nucleotides are TGCGCCAGCAGTTCTACAGGGTCAGATACGCAGTATTTT. Its protein product is CASSSTGSDTQYF.

V gene TRBV11-1 combines with J gene TRBJ1-6; no definite D call. The length of the CDR3 is 16 residues. Germline V lookup: CDR1 SGHAT, CDR2 FQDESV (reference sequence). The V end was cut by 4 bases, the J end by 10 bases, with 20 bases between. CDR3 coding DNA: TGTGCCAGCAGCTCCGGTGATAGCTCGTGGTTCTCACCCCTCCACTTT. Encoded protein: CASSSGDSSWFSPLHF.

The rearrangement uses TRBV4-1 and TRBJ1-6; 10 bases are a match to TRBD1. This CDR3 region has 15 residues. Trimming took 4 bases from V and 7 from J; bases not matched to a gene: 4. Germline CDR1 MGHRA, CDR2 YSYEKL. Here the CDR3 reads CASSPQGQGNSPLHF. DNA for the CDR3: TGCGCCAGCAGCCCCCAGGGACAGGGGAATTCACCCCTCCACTTT.

This rearrangement joins TRBV18 to TRBJ1-5, with 8 nucleotides matching TRBD1. This CDR3 is built from 17 residues. Looked up from germline, CDR1 is KGHSH and CDR2 is LQKENI. The V and J ends lost 1 base and 4 bases, in that order; junction bases with no gene match: 9. The CDR3 DNA follows: TGTGCCAGCTCACCACTAATGGGACAGGCGACTAATCAGCCCCAGCATTTT. It specifies CASSPLMGQATNQPQHF.

The chain has TRBV20-1 and TRBJ1-1, with D unclear. Germline CDR1 and CDR2: DFQATT and SNEGSKA (reference sequence). The CDR3 covers 13 residues. The germline V and J ends were trimmed by 3 bases and 1 base, with 9 bases remaining between them. The CDR3 nucleotides are TGCAGTGCTAGTGACTCCCCGAACACTGAAGCTTTCTTT. Its translation: CSASDSPNTEAFF.

The genes are TRBV18 and TRBJ1-1; tentatively, D is TRBD1 (6 bases). Germline V gene data show CDR1 as KGHSH and CDR2 as LQKENI. The CDR3 extends over 11 amino acids. V lost 6 bases and J lost 7, with 9 bases in between. The CDR3 nucleotides are TGTGCCAGCTCGAGGGGGAGTGAAGCTTTCTTT. Its translation: CASSRGSEAFF.

This sequence joins TRBV7-2 and TRBJ1-2, with D hard to call. Trimming removed 7 bases at V and 4 bases at J, with 19 bases between. The CDR3 totals 15 residues. From germline, CDR1 is SGHTA and CDR2 FQGNSA. CDR3 sequence: CASILSDTLSYGYTF. CDR3 bases: TGTGCCAGCATCTTGTCCGACACCCTGAGCTATGGCTACACCTTC.

This clone was seen once. The genes are TRBV4-3 and TRBJ2-3; 10 bases match TRBD1. Germline V gene lookup returns CDR1 LGHNA and CDR2 YSLEER. The CDR3 loop spans 15 amino acids. V lost 4 bases and J lost 1; bases outside the gene matches: 2. DNA of the CDR3: TGCGCCAGCAGCCTTGGGACAGGGGGCACAGATACGCAGTATTTT. Translated, it gives CASSLGTGGTDTQYF.

V gene TRBV28 combines with J gene TRBJ1-2; D ambiguous. V shed 5 bases and J shed 4 bases, with 14 bases lying between them. Germline lookup yields CDR1 MDHEN and CDR2 SYDVKM. The CDR3 is made up of 14 amino acids. CDR3 sequence (DNA): TGTGCCAGCAGTATACCGACAAACCTCTATGGCTACACCTTC. Protein sequence: CASSIPTNLYGYTF.

The gene calls are TRBV27 and TRBJ1-5; D is uncertain. Germline V gene data show CDR1 as MNHEY and CDR2 as SMNVEV (reference sequence). V lost 6 bases and J 1 base, leaving 16 bases between the germline ends. The CDR3 extends over 16 amino acids. The CDR3 is CASRDLGGRSNQPQHF. The CDR3 bases are TGTGCCAGCAGGGACTTGGGAGGGAGAAGCAATCAGCCCCAGCATTTT.

The chain carries TRBV29-1 and TRBJ1-1; a possible D gene is TRBD1 (5 bases). The CDR3 is 13 residues long. The V end was cut by 6 bases, the J end by 0 bases, with 11 bases between. Germline lookup yields CDR1 SQVTM and CDR2 ANQGSEA. This chain's CDR3 is CSVHSGLNTEAFF. CDR3 DNA sequence: TGCAGCGTCCATTCAGGGCTGAACACTGAAGCTTTCTTT.

The chain joins TRBV5-1 to TRBJ1-2, with TRBD1 as a possible D gene (5 bases). CDR1 and CDR2 from the germline V gene are SGHRS and YFSETQ. The CDR3 is made up of 13 amino acids. V lost 4 bases, J lost 0 bases, and 7 bases lay in between. The DNA of the CDR3 is TGCGCCAGCAGCGGGGCCGCTAACTATGGCTACACCTTC. Its translation: CASSGAANYGYTF.

The J gene is TRBJ2-1, the V gene TRBV3-1 (or the pseudogene TRBV3-2), with TRBD2 matching 8 bases. CDR1 and CDR2 (germline): LGHDT, YNNKEL (reference sequence). The V segment lost 3 bases and the J segment 0 bases; nucleotides outside the gene matches: 4. CDR3 length: 16 amino acids. The CDR3 sequence: CASSQGSGNSYNEQFF. CDR3 sequence (DNA): TGTGCCAGCAGCCAGGGTAGCGGGAACTCCTACAATGAGCAGTTCTTC.

The CDR3 here is CAISAEAYMNTEAFF. CDR3 coding DNA: TGTGCCATCAGTGCCGAGGCGTACATGAACACTGAAGCTTTCTTT. The genes are TRBV10-3 and TRBJ1-1; D remains ambiguous. The CDR3 spans 15 residues. Deletions cut 4 bases from V and 0 bases from J, with 12 bases between. Germline assignment: CDR1 ENHRY and CDR2 SYGVKD.

On this clone: The sample carries other DNA sequences with the same CDR3. The chain links TRBV27 to TRBJ2-7; TRBD2 agrees at 9 bases. With V trimmed by 5 bases and J by 3 bases, 5 bases remained unmatched. The CDR3 is 14 residues long. Germline V CDR1 and CDR2: MNHEY, SMNVEV (reference sequence). CDR3 sequence reads: CASSPGLADYEQYF. CDR3 in DNA: TGTGCCAGCAGTCCGGGACTAGCCGACTACGAGCAGTACTTC.

This chain uses TRBV21-1 with TRBJ1-1; the table's TRBD1 call for D was not verified on the DNA. TRBV21-1 is a documented pseudogene. This CDR3 has 16 residues. The CDR3 region is CASSKAFDRGLSEAFF. DNA of the CDR3: TGTGCCAGCAGCAAAGCTTTCGACAGGGGGCTCTCTGAAGCTTTCTTT.

V is TRBV4-3 and J is TRBJ1-2; D perhaps matches TRBD1 (6 bases). From germline, CDR1 is LGHNA and CDR2 YSLEER. This CDR3 contains 15 residues. V dropped 0 bases and J dropped 5 bases, with 13 bases sitting between them. The CDR3 loop reads CASSQDGGARYGYTF. DNA of the CDR3: TGCGCCAGCAGCCAAGATGGGGGGGCAAGGTATGGCTACACCTTC.

The chain recombines TRBV6-5 with TRBJ1-3; TRBD1 matches at 7 bases. The trim removed 6 bases at V and 1 base at J, leaving 6 bases unmatched. CDR1 is MNHEY and CDR2 is SVGAGI in the germline V gene. There are 15 residues in the CDR3. This CDR3 reads CASSYNRGSGNTIYF. DNA for the CDR3: TGTGCCAGCAGCTATAACAGGGGTTCTGGAAACACCATATATTTT.

Written as DNA, the CDR3 is TGTGCCGGGCAGGTTGGGTCTCCCTACGAGCAGTACTTC. Its protein is CAGQVGSPYEQYF. The rearrangement links TRBV2 to TRBJ2-7; D call uncertain. From germline, CDR1 is SNHLY and CDR2 FYNNEI. The CDR3 runs 13 residues. V lost 11 bases and J lost 2, with 16 bases in between.

This sequence joins TRBV7-3 and TRBJ2-1, with D maybe TRBD1 (6 bases). CDR1 is SGHTA, CDR2 FQGTGA, per germline. V lost 0 bases to trimming and J lost 7 bases, with 10 bases between them. The CDR3 is 14 amino acids. The CDR3 DNA reads as TGTGCCAGCAGCTTAACCCACAGGGAAAATGAGCAGTTCTTC. The encoded protein is CASSLTHRENEQFF.

V is TRBV4-3 and J is TRBJ2-1; D unresolved. V was trimmed by 0 bases and J by 4 bases, leaving 4 bases between them. This CDR3 spans 13 amino acids. Germline assignment: CDR1 LGHNA and CDR2 YSLEER. CDR3 coding DNA: TGCGCCAGCAGCCAAGACGCGTACAATGAGCAGTTCTTC. Translating it yields CASSQDAYNEQFF.

V gene TRBV11-1 combines with J gene TRBJ2-1, with TRBD2 as a possible D gene (6 bases). Germline values: CDR1 SGHAT, CDR2 FQDESV (reference sequence). The CDR3 is made up of 17 amino acids. V shed 0 bases and J shed 7 bases, with 19 bases lying between them. CDR3: CASSLALGLSPPNEQFF. Here the CDR3 DNA reads TGTGCCAGCAGCTTAGCTTTAGGACTATCCCCCCCTAATGAGCAGTTCTTC.

The rearrangement links TRBV7-6 to TRBJ2-1; D unclear. The CDR3 length is 14 residues. V was trimmed by 0 bases and J by 3 bases, leaving 6 bases between them. Germline loops: CDR1 SGHVS, CDR2 FNYEAQ. The CDR3 DNA sequence: TGTGCCAGCAGCTTAGCATCAGTCTACAATGAGCAGTTCTTC. Residues: CASSLASVYNEQFF.

The rearrangement links TRBV6-5 to TRBJ2-5; 7 nucleotides align to TRBD2. Germline V gene lookup returns CDR1 MNHEY and CDR2 SVGAGI. The CDR3 extends over 16 amino acids. J was trimmed by 5 bases and V by 2 bases; bases with no gene match: 11. CDR3 sequence: CASSYAVRGTSETQYF. Here the CDR3 DNA reads TGTGCCAGCAGTTACGCGGTGCGGGGGACGAGTGAGACCCAGTACTTC.

This clone was seen a few times. The chain links TRBV9 to TRBJ1-4; D is unclear. V lost 3 bases and J lost 0, with 15 bases in between. The length of the CDR3 is 17 residues. CDR1 is SGDLS and CDR2 is YYNGEE in the germline V gene. The CDR3, as DNA: TGTGCCAGCAGCGCTCAGCGAAGCGGACCAACTAATGAAAAACTGTTTTTT. Translated: CASSAQRSGPTNEKLFF.

The table lists this clone with a few counts. CDR3 nucleotide sequence: TGTGCCAGCACCACGACAGCCACTAACTATGGCTACACCTTC. This encodes CASTTTATNYGYTF. J is TRBJ1-2 and V is TRBV2; a weak D match, TRBD1 (5 bases). The germline gives CDR1 SNHLY, CDR2 FYNNEI. The CDR3 extends over 14 amino acids. The ends were cut back, 7 bases at V and 0 bases at J, with 12 bases in the middle.